This TCR beta chain was sequenced in a study of early T cells in non-severe SARS-CoV-2 infection. Study-wide context: With bulk RNA from unsorted whole blood as input, sequencing yielded unpaired chains.

Study-level results: Sequences matched to VDJdb favored anti-spike CD8 responses, while private and CD4 specificities were missed.

Trimming took off 3 bases at V and 4 bases at J, with 9 bases between the two ends. This CDR3 has 13 residues. Germline loops: CDR1 ENHRY, CDR2 SYGVKD. Unique molecular identifiers (one per individual cDNA molecule) were attached. Each CDR3 protein is one row after TCRdb ran MiXCR on the 5' RACE reads. The repertoire holds roughly 64,000 distinct CDR3 sequences, with approximately 9.2% as singletons. With regard to this clonotype: What it binds is unknown.

Specimen: whole blood, collected at baseline. The chain combines TRBV10-3 with TRBJ1-1, with D unresolved. The sequence derives from an adult who was a healthcare worker with PCR-confirmed SARS-CoV-2 infection or an uninfected control (not recorded which). The CDR3, as DNA: TGTGCCATCAGTGAAAGTCCGGGCACTGAAGCTTTCTTT. This encodes CAISESPGTEAFF.